A single sample gave rise to the 21 T cell receptor beta chains below, sequenced in a study of beta chain features in type 1 diabetes. The entirety of the isolated RNA underwent reverse transcription, so expressed TCRB transcripts were sequenced. Only in-frame clones appear in the TCRdb table, and some are missing; sequencing was by immunoSEQ multiplex PCR. The sample contains around 500,000 clones, over 9.5% of which appear only once. Sequencing was performed on naive CD4+ T cells from blood. These receptors were collected from a young woman in good health.

At least ten counts were recorded for this clone. The chain carries TRBV30 and TRBJ2-1; no clear D gene. The germline V gene encodes CDR1 GTSNPN and CDR2 SVGIG (reference sequence). This CDR3 spans 13 amino acids. Between the trimmed V and J ends, which lost 4 bases and 5 bases, there was a span of 12 bases. CDR3 in amino acids: CAWKSVGHNEQFF. CDR3 coding DNA: TGTGCCTGGAAATCGGTCGGCCACAATGAGCAGTTCTTC.

This clone has just a few counts. This rearrangement joins TRBV7-2 to TRBJ1-6; 7 positions match TRBD1. V shed 3 bases, J shed 6 bases, and the junction held 5 bases outside the gene matches. Germline-derived CDR1 and CDR2 are SGHTA and FQGNSA. The CDR3 runs 15 residues. The CDR3 DNA sequence: TGTGCCAGCAGCTTTAACAGGGGACCTAATTCACCCCTCCACTTT. Its protein is CASSFNRGPNSPLHF.

This clone was seen a handful of times. The identical CDR3 is also encoded by other nucleotide sequences in the sample. The V and J genes are TRBV5-1 and TRBJ2-3, with D hard to call. Trimming took 1 base from V and 2 from J, leaving 5 bases between them. Per the germline V gene, CDR1 is SGHRS and CDR2 is YFSETQ. This CDR3 has 13 amino acids. CDR3 protein: CASSLLPTDTQYF. The CDR3 nucleotides read TGCGCCAGCAGCTTGTTACCCACAGATACGCAGTATTTT.

This clone was counted only a few times. This chain links TRBV14 with TRBJ2-1; 9 positions agree with TRBD2. Germline-derived CDR1 and CDR2 are SGHDN and FVKESK. The CDR3 is 15 residues long. The trim removed 1 base at V and 5 bases at J, leaving 3 bases unmatched. The CDR3 coding sequence is TGTGCCAGCAGCCAAGCGCTAGCGGGGCACAATGAGCAGTTCTTC. This encodes CASSQALAGHNEQFF.

For this clone: Other DNA sequences within the sample encode an identical CDR3. The chain recombines TRBV4-1 with TRBJ2-5; TRBD2 might be the D (5 bases). Germline lookup yields CDR1 MGHRA and CDR2 YSYEKL. The CDR3 has 13 amino acids. Trimming took off 1 base at V and 5 bases at J, with 8 bases between the two ends. The CDR3 DNA reads as TGCGCCAGCAGCCAAGTCGCGGGCGAGACCCAGTACTTC. Translation: CASSQVAGETQYF.

This clone has only a few counts. The chain is built from TRBV7-9 and TRBJ2-7, with 7 nucleotides matching TRBD2. This CDR3 region has 12 residues. Trimming took 1 base from V and 6 from J; bases not matched to a gene: 0. Looked up from germline, CDR1 is SEHNR and CDR2 is FQNEAQ (reference sequence). DNA for the CDR3: TGTGCCAGCAGCTTAGGGGGGGGCGAGCAGTACGTC. Protein product: CASSLGGGEQYV.

Only a few counts were recorded for this clone. The CDR3 is CASSRKLAGAWEQYF. CDR3 nucleotides: TGTGCCAGCAGCAGGAAACTAGCGGGAGCATGGGAGCAGTACTTC. The gene calls are TRBV21-1 and TRBJ2-7; the table's D call, TRBD2, was not checked against the DNA. TRBV21-1 is given as a pseudogene. CDR3 length: 15 residues.

This clone was counted only a few times. Germline and junction disagree at one end, which may indicate a read error. The rearrangement links TRBV7-7 to TRBJ2-7; D remains unclear. The CDR3 totals 13 residues. Germline V gene lookup returns CDR1 SSHAT and CDR2 FNYEAQ (reference sequence). The CDR3, as DNA: TGTGCTAGCAGCTTTCCTCGGTCCTACGAGCAGTACTTC. The encoded protein is CASSFPRSYEQYF.

The chain is built from TRBV7-9 and TRBJ2-7; D is unclear. Trimming removed 3 bases at V and 2 bases at J, with 11 bases between. Germline CDR1 and CDR2: SEHNR and FQNEAQ (reference sequence). There are 14 residues in the CDR3. This chain's CDR3 is CASSFVGAPYEQYF. The CDR3 nucleotides are TGTGCCAGCAGCTTTGTCGGAGCCCCCTACGAGCAGTACTTC.

This clone has just one count. The chain carries TRBV7-8 and TRBJ2-5, with D unresolved. There are 14 residues in the CDR3. Trimming stripped 0 bases from V and 5 bases from J, with 10 bases between. Germline-derived CDR1 and CDR2 are SGHVS and FQNEAQ. CDR3 sequence reads: CASSLAGLGETQYF. CDR3 bases: TGTGCCAGCAGCTTAGCAGGGTTAGGGGAGACCCAGTACTTC.

The V gene is TRBV6-5, the J gene TRBJ1-4, with D possibly being TRBD1 (6 bases). The CDR3 covers 14 residues. The germline V gene has CDR1 MNHEY and CDR2 SVGAGI. The V gene lost 5 bases and the J gene lost 5 bases, with 12 bases spanning the gap. CDR3 coding DNA: TGTGCCAGCAGTCCAACAGGGCTGAATGAAAAACTGTTTTTT. Translation gives CASSPTGLNEKLFF.

The sample holds a few counts of this clone. This rearrangement joins TRBV9 to TRBJ2-7, with 7 bases aligning to TRBD2. Unmatched junction bases numbered 7, after V lost 0 bases and J lost 1 base. Germline V lookup: CDR1 SGDLS, CDR2 YYNGEE. This CDR3 is 16 amino acids long. This CDR3 reads CASSVGPSGPSYEQYF. The DNA of the CDR3 is TGTGCCAGCAGCGTAGGGCCTAGCGGCCCTTCCTACGAGCAGTACTTC.

The chain employs TRBV30 and TRBJ2-3, with D maybe TRBD2 (7 bases). Germline V gene sequence: CDR1 GTSNPN, CDR2 SVGIG (reference sequence). CDR3 length: 14 residues. Trimming took off 0 bases at V and 2 bases at J, with 9 bases between the two ends. The CDR3 DNA reads as TGTGCCTGGAGTGTAGGGGGGGTCACAGATACGCAGTATTTT. Its translation: CAWSVGGVTDTQYF.

This clone was observed a handful of times. The chain links TRBV18 to TRBJ1-5; D remains unclear. Trimming pared 3 bases from V and 1 base from J, leaving 10 bases between. The CDR3 runs to 15 residues. Germline lookup yields CDR1 KGHSH and CDR2 LQKENI. CDR3 nucleotides: TGTGCCAGCTCACCGGTTCCCATGAGCAATCAGCCCCAGCATTTT. It encodes CASSPVPMSNQPQHF.

This chain joins TRBV27 and TRBJ1-4; tentatively, D is TRBD1 (5 bases). Germline V lookup: CDR1 MNHEY, CDR2 SMNVEV (reference sequence). The V and J ends lost 5 bases and 7 bases respectively, with 17 bases between them. CDR3 length: 15 residues. DNA for the CDR3: TGTGCCAGCAGTACCCGGCAGGGTGATTCTGAAAAACTGTTTTTT. The encoded protein is CASSTRQGDSEKLFF.

This clone has just a few counts. The chain combines TRBV4-2 with TRBJ2-1; 8 bases align to TRBD1. Germline assignment: CDR1 LGHNA and CDR2 YNFKEQ. The CDR3 has 13 residues. V shed 4 bases, J shed 9 bases, and the junction held 5 bases outside the gene matches. CDR3 sequence: CASSPRTGLEQFF. The CDR3 coding sequence is TGTGCCAGCAGCCCTCGGACAGGGCTTGAGCAGTTCTTC.

This clone occurred a few times. The V and J genes are TRBV14 and TRBJ2-1, with a tentative D call TRBD2 (6 bases). Germline assignment: CDR1 SGHDN and CDR2 FVKESK. The V end lost 2 bases, the J end lost 3 bases, and 17 bases lay between the germline ends. CDR3 length: 17 residues. The DNA of the CDR3 is TGTGCCAGCAGCCAATTCATTGGGGGGACCTTCTACAATGAGCAGTTCTTC. Translating gives CASSQFIGGTFYNEQFF.

Only a few counts were recorded for this clone. This chain uses TRBV5-6 with TRBJ2-2; TRBD1 matches 8 bases. From germline, CDR1 is SGHDT and CDR2 YYEEEE. V shed 4 bases, J shed 2 bases, and the junction held 7 bases outside the gene matches. The CDR3 sequence is 16 residues long. The CDR3 nucleotides are TGTGCCAGCAGCACTACGACAGGGGTCAACACCGGGGAGCTGTTTTTT. This sequence encodes CASSTTTGVNTGELFF.

The V gene is TRBV4-1, the J gene TRBJ1-6, with 7 bases aligning to TRBD1. The germline CDR1 and CDR2 sequences are MGHRA and YSYEKL. The CDR3 sequence is 16 residues long. V gave up 3 bases and J gave up 8 bases; unmatched junction bases: 10. The CDR3 coding sequence is TGCGCCAGCAGCCATGAGACAGGGAAAGGGTATTCACCCCTCCACTTT. It codes for CASSHETGKGYSPLHF.

This rearrangement joins TRBV30 to TRBJ2-7; perhaps D is TRBD1 or TRBD2 (5 bases each). Trimming took off 2 bases at V and 2 bases at J, with 13 bases between the two ends. This CDR3 is 14 amino acids long. Germline V gene data show CDR1 as GTSNPN and CDR2 as SVGIG (reference sequence). The CDR3: CAWSPGTVTYEQYF. CDR3 in DNA: TGTGCCTGGAGTCCAGGGACGGTTACCTACGAGCAGTACTTC.

This chain links TRBV9 with TRBJ1-2, with no clear D. The CDR3 is made up of 15 amino acids. V lost 0 bases to trimming and J lost 2 bases, with 11 bases between them. Per the germline V gene, CDR1 is SGDLS and CDR2 is YYNGEE. The CDR3: CASSVAPIVNYGYTF. Written as DNA, the CDR3 is TGTGCCAGCAGCGTAGCCCCGATAGTAAACTATGGCTACACCTTC.